This TCR beta chain appears in the sequencing data of a study of cytomegalovirus exposure and HLA in healthy donors (dated by TCRdb to about 2017). About the study as a whole: An earlier analysis of some 600 of the donors reported roughly 300 Gb of sequence data and 100 million to 120 million unique TCR beta sequences obtained from about 200 million T cells. An early release covering 550 to 650 HLA-typed donors comprised about 310 gigabases of sequencing data and around 85 million unique TCR sequences. A later analysis re-examined previously published TCR beta repertoires from more than 550 donors and added high-resolution HLA genotyping to investigate patterns of TCR occurrence. An earlier analysis of 587 of the donors used high-throughput TCR beta sequencing to judge whether each TCR beta V gene segment behaved as functional or pseudogenic. On average, about 200,000 unique TCR beta nucleotide sequences were sequenced per donor among 398 genotyped donors of the cohort, with about 17% of those sequences being non-productive. Class I and class II HLA loci were covered by the typing at four-digit resolution. The number of donors typed differed by locus, with about 629-640 for A, B, C, DRB1 and DQB1, 522 for DQA1, over 600 for DPA1, and 450 to 480 for DPB1. Donor age, sex, ethnicity and CMV serostatus were compiled alongside the repertoire data. About 5 DR-DQ haplotypes were handled as single units for association and clustering, since linkage in the cohort was strong. The study used immunosequencing to profile the T cell repertoires of hundreds of subjects and linked those repertoires to cytomegalovirus serostatus. A separate validation cohort of approximately 120 different subjects was used in addition to the roughly 700-subject first cohort. Rather than drawing on any new phenotypic data, the later analysis identified candidate immune exposures from TCR beta sequences and the way those sequences occurred across donors. All discovery cohort repertoires had been generated using a single sequencing platform. The genetic ancestry cluster associated with self-reported Caucasian donors included about four fifths of the 398 genotyped donors. The aim of the study was to test whether cataloging public T cell receptors could identify signatures of past pathogen exposure. Genome-wide SNP genotypes for about 55% of the roughly 670 donors were used in a later genetic analysis, which treated that subset as a discovery cohort. To predict cytomegalovirus infection status, the study brought together high-throughput TCR immunosequencing, statistical association of individual TCRs with disease status, and machine learning. The investigation overall reported the following: The only immune exposure information available for the cohort was CMV serostatus. A further reported finding was that TCR beta sequences accurately predicted the HLA-A and HLA-B alleles for most subjects in the first cohort. In a later analysis, around 17,000 TCR beta sequences were associated with specific HLA alleles at a false discovery rate of 0.05. Broadly in line with IMGT annotations, most TCR beta V segments showed up in productive rearrangements about 90% or about 30% of the time in an earlier analysis of approximately 600 of the donors. Assigning TCR associations to individual alleles was difficult when HLA alleles, especially DR and DQ, strongly co-occurred. A later analysis reported that several top co-occurrence clusters appeared linked to parvovirus B19, influenza, CMV and Epstein-Barr virus. V-gene and J-gene trimming of TCR beta chains was associated with a missense DCLRE1C variant in a later genetic analysis, and the association was replicated in an independent cohort. Roughly uniform sequencing depth across donors was assumed in presence/absence analyses, although this assumption may not hold. Because some donors lacked HLA typing at each locus, the association tests relied only on the typed subset. In the study, 150 to 200 TCR beta chains were listed as associated with cytomegalovirus. A cluster of highly shared sequence variants was judged likely to represent a technical artifact of the sequencing pipeline. In a later analysis, HLA-associated TCR beta chains showed more clonal expansion and lower generation probabilities than non-associated chains that were equally common. The earlier analysis of 587 of the donors excluded 15 to 20 rarely observed V segments, including chromosome 9 orphons, because counts were too low. While some public TCRs were present in many individuals, most TCR sequences turned up only very rarely across donors. Some IMGT-functional V segments, including TRBV6-2 and TRBV6-3, could not be distinguished by the 87-base-pair reads and were therefore excluded. The cohort was sequenced for TCR beta chains only, and without alpha or paired-chain data the features that could be detected were limited. According to a later genetic analysis, donors in an Asian-associated ancestry cluster had fewer N-insertions in productive TCRs than the approximately 690-donor mean. According to a later analysis, TCR association rates differed among HLA loci, with DRB1 alleles showing the most associated TCRs and HLA-C alleles showing the fewest. In vitro tests confirmed that three of the cytomegalovirus-associated TCR beta chains recognize cytomegalovirus antigens. In both the original and validation cohorts, the classifier was reported to diagnose cytomegalovirus status with high specificity and sensitivity. According to a later analysis, most CMV-associated TCR beta chains appeared to be HLA-restricted, and the HLA associations seemed to be driven largely by CMV exposure. Correlated functional status among segregating V segments might be attributable to linkage disequilibrium, but an unknown experimental factor could not be ruled out. The authors suggested that the approach could potentially be generalized to other disease states and immunological phenotypes.

The cohort consisted of hundreds of healthy bone marrow donors. At the time of sampling, every cohort member was nominally healthy, though immune exposures that went unrecorded were likely present. The donor was CMV seropositive and belonged to the group of about 290 seropositive cohort members. A peripheral blood sample was provided by each donor, and peripheral blood mononuclear cells were used for TCR beta sequencing. The Qiagen DNeasy Blood Extraction Kit was used to extract genomic DNA from the blood cell samples. The library was prepared using the immunoSEQ multiplex PCR assay. The multiplex PCR relied on a mix of 60 forward primers for TCR Vbeta segments and 13 reverse primers for TCR Jbeta segments. A multiplex PCR assay on genomic DNA amplified the CDR3 region of rearranged TCR beta genes. The Illumina HiSeq System was used to sequence the amplified TCR beta libraries as 87-base-pair reads. Under the source paper's analysis protocol: In a later analysis, tens of millions of unique TCR beta chains were counted across the roughly 610 repertoires, and roughly 9.9 million of these chains were shared by at least two donors. To remove PCR and sequencing errors, raw reads were error-corrected and collapsed into unique sequences using a nearest-neighbor algorithm that merged closely related sequences. V, D and J gene segments were assigned by aligning CDR3 sequences to IMGT reference sequences. For a sequence to be retained, a match of at least six nucleotides to both a V gene segment and a J gene segment was required. A rearrangement counted as productive if the CDR3 had no stop codons and remained in frame with V and J, and every other rearrangement counted as non-productive. CDR3 was defined by IMGT convention, running from the second conserved V-encoded cysteine to the conserved J-encoded phenylalanine. The earlier analysis of about 610 of the donors excluded any sequence lacking an unambiguous match to a single V gene segment. An earlier analysis of just under 600 of the donors called V segments functional above 56.7% productive rearrangements and segregating when the between-donor standard deviation exceeded 5%. A statistical classification framework was built to diagnose cytomegalovirus status from the catalog of TCR beta chain sequences. V and J gene assignment, in a later analysis, came from comparing TCR nucleotide sequences with IMGT/GENE-DB human TR gene sequences. Using the TCRdist pipeline, a later analysis assigned CDR3 sequences along with most-parsimonious VDJ recombination scenarios. In a later analysis, every TCR beta chain was defined by the combination of its CDR3 amino acid sequence and its V-gene family, and reads without a unique V-gene family were dropped. A later analysis removed 592 highly shared, low-generation-probability nucleotide sequences to deal with suspected cross-contamination and a sequencing artifact. A later analysis calculated a clonal expansion index for each public chain from normalized within-repertoire ranks of inferred template counts. In a later analysis, generation probabilities were computed using a VDJ recombination model fitted to out-of-frame rearrangements, and the results were checked against IGoR. A later analysis scored TCR-TCR, TCR-HLA and TCR-CMV co-occurrence with hypergeometric tests, applying a repertoire-size bias correction to TCR pairs. False discovery rates were estimated in a later analysis by permuting HLA or CMV assignments 20 times. In a later analysis, co-occurring TCRs were grouped using DBSCAN, and TCRdist sequence similarity was added for clustering within HLA-allele-positive subsets. For co-occurrence clustering, repertoires with fewer than 30,000 or more than 120,000 public chains were excluded, along with roughly 5 repertoires with anomalous nucleotide sharing. TCRdb re-hosts the immuneACCESS table, in-frame sequences only. Its copies lack some clones; in the studies checked, an unresolved V gene accounts for under half of them, and the cause for the rest is not known. The V and J calls and clone size were taken over from that table, and D and trimming were inferred from the DNA. This sample is represented by some 110,000 clones; about an eighth of them were singletons. Of the sample, about a sixth falls within the top ten clones.

Relative to germline, V is missing 11 bases and J is missing 7 bases, with 19 bases of the junction outside any gene match. CDR1 and CDR2 are read off the germline V gene as MDHEN and SYDVKM. The CDR3 spans 17 residues, from the cysteine through the phenylalanine. Only the CDR3 region is kept as DNA, spanning 51 bases read in frame from base 1. Notes on this clone: Its recognized antigen is unknown. No base qualities exist here, and no much larger clone lies one base off it.

The specimen sequenced was PBMCs. The receptor comes from a man aged 35 to 55 in good health and CMV-seropositive. The sequence joins TRBV28 to TRBJ1-4; a stretch of 10 junction bases matches TRBD1. The nucleotide sequence reads TGTGCCCAATCCTCCGACAGGGGGCGCCGATCGGGTGAAAAACTGTTTTTT. Translated, this is CAQSSDRGRRSGEKLFF. Here the CDR3 is joined to the reference TRBV28 and TRBJ1-4 genes, and the full variable domain is: DVKVTQSSRYLVKRTGEKVFLECVQDMDHENMFWYRQDPGLGLRLIYFSYDVKMKEKGDIPEGYSVSREKKERFSLILESASTNQTSMYLCAQSSDRGRRSGEKLFFGSGTQLSVL.